This T cell receptor (beta chain) was found in a study of cytomegalovirus exposure and HLA in healthy donors. Study conclusions and caveats: Most CMV-associated TCR beta chains appeared HLA-restricted in a later analysis. Most TCR sequences were rare, but some public TCRs occurred in many donors. In vitro testing confirmed a few CMV-associated chains as specific for CMV antigens.

Points on this clone: No antigen is known for it. Other DNA sequences in the sample encode the same CDR3.

PCR employed 60 Vbeta and 13 Jbeta primers. Data came from immunoSEQ multiplex PCR; TCRdb stores just in-frame clones and leaves some out. The table lists 95,000 to 150,000 clones, about three fifths of them singletons. Germline V CDR1 and CDR2: SGHRS, YFSETQ. CDR3 length equals 15 residues. J was trimmed by 5 bases and V by 3 bases; bases with no gene match: 9. Sequenced sample: PBMCs. The chain is built from TRBV5-1 and TRBJ2-5; 8 bases fit TRBD1. The sequence derives from a woman in her forties in good health and CMV-seropositive. The CDR3: CASSSGGQGRETQYF. CDR3 bases: TGCGCCAGCAGCTCAGGCGGACAGGGTAGGGAGACCCAGTACTTC.